The 26 T cell receptor beta chains below come from one sample, sequenced in a study of blood T cell repertoires in COVID-19. Profiling relied on immunoSEQ multiplex PCR, and the TCRdb table lists in-frame clones only, not all of them. The data show more than 250,000 clones, around 87% seen once. Material: peripheral blood. These receptors all stem from a man in his fifties with active or convalescent COVID-19.

This rearrangement joins TRBV11-2 to TRBJ1-2; weak D call: TRBD1 (5 bases). The CDR3 is made up of 16 amino acids. Germline-derived CDR1 and CDR2 are SGHAT and FQNNGV. Trimming cost V 2 bases and J 4 bases, with 17 bases left between them. The CDR3 DNA reads as TGTGCCAGCAGCTTAAGGTTGCGGGGGGGACTCTATGGCTACACCTTC. Its protein is CASSLRLRGGLYGYTF.

This rearrangement joins TRBV19 to TRBJ1-1, with 9 bases matching TRBD1. V dropped 5 bases and J dropped 4; count of bases not matched to a gene: 8. The germline gives CDR1 LNHDA, CDR2 SQIVND (reference sequence). The CDR3 spans 15 residues. CDR3 region: CASSPRDRAGTEAFF. CDR3 sequence (DNA): TGTGCCAGTAGTCCGAGGGACAGGGCGGGCACTGAAGCTTTCTTT.

The chain carries TRBV5-4 and TRBJ2-1, with 13 nucleotides matching TRBD2. CDR3 size: 15 residues. The V and J ends lost 4 bases and 8 bases, in that order; junction bases with no gene match: 6. CDR1 SGHNT and CDR2 YYREEE come from the germline V gene (reference sequence). CDR3 in DNA: TGTGCCAGCAGCCGGACTAGCGGGAGTAAAGATGAGCAGTTCTTC. This translates into CASSRTSGSKDEQFF.

V and J are TRBV5-1 and TRBJ1-1, with 10 bases that match TRBD1. This CDR3 spans 13 amino acids. Unmatched junction bases numbered 3, after V lost 4 bases and J lost 6 bases. Germline CDR1 SGHRS, CDR2 YFSETQ. The CDR3 DNA is TGCGCCAGCAGCCGGGACAGGGGTGCTGAAGCTTTCTTT. It translates to CASSRDRGAEAFF.

The rearrangement joins TRBV18 to TRBJ2-7, with 7 bases fitting TRBD1. The CDR3 totals 14 residues. The trim removed 5 bases at V and 0 bases at J, leaving 4 bases unmatched. Germline values: CDR1 KGHSH, CDR2 LQKENI. The CDR3 reads CASSAGDSSYEQYF. CDR3 nucleotides: TGTGCCAGCTCAGCAGGGGACAGCTCCTACGAGCAGTACTTC.

This chain uses TRBV18 with TRBJ2-7, with D possibly TRBD2 on 5 matching bases. V was trimmed by 2 bases and J by 2 bases, leaving 13 bases between them. Germline lookup yields CDR1 KGHSH and CDR2 LQKENI. The CDR3 length is 15 residues. CDR3 DNA sequence: TGTGCCAGCTCACCAAACCAGGTACTAGCCTACGAGCAGTACTTC. Encoded protein: CASSPNQVLAYEQYF.

CDR3 sequence: CASSLGAGNTIYF. The CDR3 DNA reads TGTGCCAGCAGTTTAGGAGCTGGAAACACCATATATTTT. The chain uses TRBV28 and TRBJ1-3, with no clear D. Trimming left V 2 bases short and J 2 bases short, with 4 bases between. Germline assignment: CDR1 MDHEN and CDR2 SYDVKM. The CDR3 covers 13 residues.

V gene TRBV2 combines with J gene TRBJ2-1, with 10 bases lining up with TRBD2. Trimming at V came to 5 bases and at J to 15 bases, leaving 4 bases not matched to a gene. This CDR3 has 11 residues. The V gene's germline CDR1 is SNHLY and CDR2 FYNNEI. CDR3 amino acids: CASSPGTSAFF. Written as DNA, the CDR3 is TGTGCCAGCAGTCCCGGGACTAGCGCGTTCTTC.

The rearrangement links TRBV14 to TRBJ2-1; no firm D call. The V and J ends lost 0 bases and 4 bases respectively, with 7 bases between them. CDR1 and CDR2 from the germline V gene are SGHDN and FVKESK. The CDR3 extends over 14 amino acids. The CDR3 is CASSQDVGYNEQFF. Written as DNA, the CDR3 is TGTGCCAGCAGCCAAGATGTCGGTTACAATGAGCAGTTCTTC.

This chain links TRBV9 with TRBJ2-6; 7 positions agree with TRBD1. CDR1 is SGDLS, CDR2 YYNGEE, per germline. There are 15 residues in the CDR3. Losses at the gene ends were 4 bases for V and 4 bases for J; bases not matched to a gene: 5. The CDR3 DNA follows: TGTGCCAGCAGCCGAACAGGGGTGGGGGCCAACGTCCTGACTTTC. It encodes CASSRTGVGANVLTF. Filled out from reference TRBV9 and TRBJ2-6, the complete variable domain reads DSGVTQTPKHLITATGQRVTLRCSPRSGDLSVYWYQQSLDQGLQFLIQYYNGEERAKGNILERFSAQQFPDLHSELNLSSLELGDSALYFCASSRTGVGANVLTFGAGSRLTVL.

The chain uses TRBV6-5 and TRBJ2-1; tentative D call: TRBD2 (6 bases). From germline, CDR1 is MNHEY and CDR2 SVGAGI. The germline V and J ends were trimmed by 7 bases and 9 bases, with 19 bases remaining between them. The CDR3 has 14 amino acids. DNA for the CDR3: TGTGCCAGCAATACTGCCCCGGAGGGTGGTGAGCAGTTCTTC. This sequence encodes CASNTAPEGGEQFF.

The V call is TRBV9, the J call TRBJ2-7; TRBD1 agrees at 8 bases. The CDR3 contains 21 residues. The junction had 24 bases not matched to a gene; V was cut back by 1 base and J by 3 bases. Germline lookup yields CDR1 SGDLS and CDR2 YYNGEE. The CDR3 is CASSVSFLGLGFGQGNYEQYF. The CDR3 nucleotides read TGTGCCAGCAGCGTAAGTTTTCTTGGGTTGGGTTTCGGACAGGGTAACTACGAGCAGTACTTC.

This clone was observed a few times. The chain recombines TRBV4-2 with TRBJ2-3, with a tentative D call TRBD2 (6 bases). The CDR3 sequence is 18 residues long. Germline V CDR1 and CDR2: LGHNA, YNFKEQ. V was pared by 3 bases and J by 1 base, with 20 bases between. The CDR3 DNA sequence: TGTGCCAGCAGCCATAGGGGCGGGGTCGGCGATGGCACAGATACGCAGTATTTT. Its translation is CASSHRGGVGDGTDTQYF.

This clone was observed once. The gene calls are TRBV5-4 and TRBJ1-1; possible D gene TRBD1, 5 bases. The V and J ends lost 2 bases and 4 bases respectively, with 15 bases between them. Germline-derived CDR1 and CDR2 are SGHNT and YYREEE (reference sequence). CDR3 size: 15 residues. CDR3 sequence: CASSFGGKGATEAFF. As DNA, the CDR3 is TGTGCCAGCAGCTTTGGCGGGAAAGGGGCCACTGAAGCTTTCTTT.

The rearrangement uses TRBV5-6 and TRBJ1-2; D ambiguous. The V end was cut by 6 bases, the J end by 0 bases, with 6 bases between. Germline loops: CDR1 SGHDT, CDR2 YYEEEE. The CDR3 length is 12 residues. CDR3 in amino acids: CASTKSNYGYTF. DNA of the CDR3: TGTGCCAGCACTAAATCTAACTATGGCTACACCTTC.

V gene TRBV27 combines with J gene TRBJ1-6; TRBD1 might be the D (5 bases). This CDR3 spans 13 amino acids. Germline loops: CDR1 MNHEY, CDR2 SMNVEV (reference sequence). The ends were cut back, 7 bases at V and 8 bases at J, with 12 bases in the middle. The CDR3 DNA reads as TGTGCCAGCAAGGCAGGGATGGATTCACCCCTCCACTTT. It is translated as CASKAGMDSPLHF.

This rearrangement joins TRBV4-1 to TRBJ2-1, with no clear D. Deletions cut 3 bases from V and 4 bases from J, with 10 bases between. CDR1 is MGHRA, CDR2 YSYEKL, per germline. CDR3 length: 14 residues. The CDR3 DNA is TGCGCCAGCAGCCAGTTTAGCCAGTACAATGAGCAGTTCTTC. Its protein is CASSQFSQYNEQFF.

This clone has only a few counts. The V gene is TRBV21-1, the J gene TRBJ2-1; the table names TRBD2, a call not compared with the DNA. TRBV21-1 is a known pseudogene. This CDR3 is built from 17 residues. CDR3 DNA: TGTGCCAGCAGCAAAGGTCGGGGTACGCCCACCTACAATGAGCAGTTCTTC. Translating gives CASSKGRGTPTYNEQFF.

This sequence joins TRBV5-4 and TRBJ1-2; 9 positions agree with TRBD1. The CDR3 contains 15 residues. Germline-derived CDR1 and CDR2 are SGHNT and YYREEE (reference sequence). V trimming: 2 bases; J trimming: 4 bases; junction bases outside the gene matches: 6. CDR3 DNA: TGTGCCAGCAGCTTCCCGGGACAGGGCCTCTATGGCTACACCTTC. This codes for CASSFPGQGLYGYTF.

The count of this clone is one. The chain uses TRBV28 and TRBJ1-2; 11 positions match TRBD1. Germline CDR1 and CDR2: MDHEN and SYDVKM. J gave up 3 bases and V 4 bases, and 4 bases lay outside the gene matches. CDR3 length equals 15 residues. DNA for the CDR3: TGTGCCAGCAGTTATCCGGGACAGGGGGACTATGGCTACACCTTC. This codes for CASSYPGQGDYGYTF.

V usage is TRBV7-9 and J usage is TRBJ1-1, with TRBD1 matching 10 bases. This CDR3 spans 17 amino acids. Germline V CDR1 and CDR2: SEHNR, FQNEAQ (reference sequence). J was trimmed by 7 bases and V by 4 bases; bases with no gene match: 15. In DNA, the CDR3 is TGTGCCAGCAGCTCATCTGACAGGGGGCTCATAGGTTATGAAGCTTTCTTT. Its protein product is CASSSSDRGLIGYEAFF.

This clone was picked up a small number of times. J is TRBJ2-1 and V is TRBV11-2, with TRBD1 matching 8 bases. With V trimmed by 5 bases and J by 7 bases, 13 bases remained unmatched. Germline lookup yields CDR1 SGHAT and CDR2 FQNNGV. This CDR3 spans 16 amino acids. CDR3 bases: TGTGCCAGCAGCACAGGGGGGTCGGCTGCTATAAATGAGCAGTTCTTC. Protein: CASSTGGSAAINEQFF.

On this clone itself: Other DNA sequences of this sample code for an identical CDR3. J is TRBJ2-2 and V is TRBV4-3, with D possibly matching TRBD2 (6 bases). The CDR3 totals 14 residues. Between the trimmed V and J ends, which lost 0 bases and 6 bases, there was a span of 8 bases. CDR1 and CDR2 from the germline V gene are LGHNA and YSLEER. CDR3 in DNA: TGCGCCAGCAGCCAAGAGGGCGGGGCCGGGGAGCTGTTTTTT. Residues: CASSQEGGAGELFF.

CDR3 sequence (DNA): TGTGCCAGTAGTGAAACAGGGGGTGTCAACGAGCAGTACTTC. Translation: CASSETGGVNEQYF. The chain carries TRBV19 and TRBJ2-7; 8 bases fit TRBD1. The germline V gene encodes CDR1 LNHDA and CDR2 SQIVND (reference sequence). V shed 5 bases, J shed 5 bases, and the junction held 8 bases outside the gene matches. The CDR3 consists of 14 residues.

The chain has TRBV28 and TRBJ2-1, with 10 nucleotides matching TRBD1. CDR1 is MDHEN, CDR2 SYDVKM, per germline. The V gene end was trimmed by 6 bases and the J gene end by 1 base; junction bases not matched to a gene: 6. The CDR3 is made up of 16 amino acids. The CDR3 is CASRAPGQGSYNEQFF. DNA of the CDR3: TGTGCCAGCAGGGCGCCGGGACAGGGGTCCTACAATGAGCAGTTCTTC. The entire variable domain, with the rest obtained from reference TRBV28 and TRBJ2-1, is as follows: DVKVTQSSRYLVKRTGEKVFLECVQDMDHENMFWYRQDPGLGLRLIYFSYDVKMKEKGDIPEGYSVSREKKERFSLILESASTNQTSMYLCASRAPGQGSYNEQFFGPGTRLTVL.

V is TRBV3-1 (or the pseudogene TRBV3-2) and J is TRBJ2-1; 10 nucleotides match TRBD2. The CDR3 runs 15 residues. Germline-derived CDR1 and CDR2 are LGHDT and YNNKEL (reference sequence). Unmatched junction bases numbered 11, after V lost 4 bases and J lost 11 bases. CDR3 amino acids: CASSPKTERGGKQFF. The CDR3 DNA follows: TGTGCCAGCAGCCCCAAAACTGAGCGGGGGGGCAAGCAGTTCTTC.